The 21 T cell receptor beta chains below come from one sample, sequenced in a study of blood T cell repertoires in COVID-19. Method: immunoSEQ multiplex PCR; TCRdb's copy keeps in-frame clones and lacks some. Seen here are more than 250,000 clones, around 90% observed once, and the top ten hold about 6%. Sequencing was done on a sample of PBMCs or T cells enriched from blood (not recorded which). The receptors originated from a woman aged 40 to 50 who had recovered from COVID-19.

J is TRBJ2-7 and V is TRBV20-1; the match to TRBD2 covers 7 bases. The CDR3 extends over 16 amino acids. CDR1 and CDR2 from the germline V gene are DFQATT and SNEGSKA (reference sequence). Trimming took 3 bases from V and 3 from J; bases not matched to a gene: 14. The CDR3, as DNA: TGCAGTGCTAGTTCTCCAATAGCGGGTGGGAACTACGAGCAGTACTTC. Protein sequence: CSASSPIAGGNYEQYF.

This rearrangement joins TRBV23-1 to TRBJ2-7; TRBD1 matches at 8 bases. TRBV23-1 is identified as an open reading frame with a role that is uncertain. Germline trimming cut 2 bases from V and 2 bases from J; bases unmatched to any gene: 8. The CDR3 loop spans 16 amino acids. Written as DNA, the CDR3 is TGCGCCAGCAGTCAAAACGAAGGACAGGGTACCTACGAGCAGTACTTC. Its translation: CASSQNEGQGTYEQYF.

The genes are TRBV3-1 (or the pseudogene TRBV3-2) and TRBJ2-4; D is perhaps TRBD2 (5 bases). CDR3 length equals 15 residues. The germline V gene has CDR1 LGHDT and CDR2 YNNKEL (reference sequence). CDR3 coding DNA: TGTGCGCCCAAGCGGCCAGGCCTAGCCAAAAACATTCAGTACTTC. As protein: CAPKRPGLAKNIQYF.

The DNA of the CDR3 is TGTGCCAGCAGCTTACGCCTAGCGGGAGGCGCAGATACGCAGTATTTT. It encodes CASSLRLAGGADTQYF. V is TRBV7-6 and J is TRBJ2-3; 11 bases are shared with TRBD2. From germline, CDR1 is SGHVS and CDR2 FNYEAQ. The CDR3 is made up of 16 amino acids. The V and J ends lost 2 bases and 4 bases, in that order; junction bases with no gene match: 5.

The chain is built from TRBV5-4 and TRBJ2-5; 10 bases match TRBD2. The CDR3 has 17 amino acids. Germline V lookup: CDR1 SGHNT, CDR2 YYREEE (reference sequence). Trimming removed 2 bases from V and 5 bases from J; junction bases left unmatched: 12. For the CDR3, the DNA is TGTGCCAGCAGCTTTCGTGCTAGCGGGAGAGGTTGGGAGACCCAGTACTTC. Its protein is CASSFRASGRGWETQYF.

The CDR3 coding sequence is TGTGCCAGCAGTCCCCTCGGGTTGGTCGCGGGAGGGTACAATGAGCAGTTCTTC. Its protein product is CASSPLGLVAGGYNEQFF. The V call is TRBV25-1, the J call TRBJ2-1, with TRBD2 identical over 9 bases. Germline lookup yields CDR1 MGHDK and CDR2 SYGVNS. The V and J ends lost 5 bases and 4 bases, in that order; junction bases with no gene match: 15. The CDR3 is 18 amino acids. The whole variable domain, remainder taken from reference TRBV25-1 and TRBJ2-1, is EADIYQTPRYLVIGTGKKITLECSQTMGHDKMYWYQQDPGMELHLIHYSYGVNSTEKGDLSSESTVSRIRTEHFPLTLESARPSHTSQYLCASSPLGLVAGGYNEQFFGPGTRLTVL.

Concerning this clone: This may stem from a read error, because a much larger clone lies one nucleotide away. The chain has TRBV5-1 and TRBJ1-1; D perhaps matches TRBD1 (6 bases). CDR1 and CDR2 (germline): SGHRS, YFSETQ. V was shortened by 2 bases and J by 1 base, with 6 bases between the two germline ends. The CDR3 length is 13 residues. CDR3 region: CASSLQGNTEAFF. DNA for the CDR3: TGCGCCAGCAGCTTACAGGGGAACACTGAAGCTTTCTTT. Combining the CDR3 with reference TRBV5-1 and TRBJ1-1 gives the whole variable domain KAGVTQTPRYLIKTRGQQVTLSCSPISGHRSVSWYQQTPGQGLQFLFEYFSETQRNKGNFPGRFSGRQFSNSRSEMNVSTLELGDSALYLCASSLQGNTEAFFGQGTRLTVV.

The chain uses TRBV4-1 and TRBJ2-1; 7 bases match TRBD2. This CDR3 is 14 amino acids long. After removal of 4 bases from V and 5 bases from J, the junction contained 5 bases not matched to a gene. CDR1 is MGHRA and CDR2 is YSYEKL in the germline V gene. As DNA, the CDR3 is TGCGCCAGCAGCCCGCTAGCGGATAACAATGAGCAGTTCTTC. It yields the protein CASSPLADNNEQFF.

This chain links TRBV30 with TRBJ2-3, with a tentative D call TRBD2 (6 bases). V dropped 1 base and J dropped 4 bases, with 12 bases sitting between them. The germline CDR1 and CDR2 sequences are GTSNPN and SVGIG (reference sequence). CDR3 length: 14 residues. CDR3 in amino acids: CAWSAGRGPDTQYF. The DNA of the CDR3 is TGTGCCTGGAGTGCGGGGCGGGGCCCAGATACGCAGTATTTT.

V is TRBV14 and J is TRBJ2-4; tentatively, D is TRBD1 (5 bases). V lost 1 base and J lost 5, with 6 bases in between. Germline CDR1 and CDR2: SGHDN and FVKESK. This CDR3 has 13 amino acids. The CDR3 nucleotides are TGTGCCAGCAGCCAAGGACAGCAAAACATTCAGTACTTC. It is translated as CASSQGQQNIQYF.

This clone has a single count. V is TRBV11-3 and J is TRBJ2-1; D gene unclear. CDR1 and CDR2 from the germline V gene are SGHNT and YENEEA. The CDR3 has 12 amino acids. V lost 1 base to trimming and J lost 9 bases, with 7 bases between them. In DNA form, the CDR3 reads TGTGCCAGCAGCTTAGGGCGAGGTGAGCAGTTCTTC. Encoded protein: CASSLGRGEQFF.

The chain is built from TRBV10-1 and TRBJ2-7; D call uncertain. Germline values: CDR1 WNHNN, CDR2 SYGVQD (reference sequence). The V end lost 5 bases, the J end lost 2 bases, and 10 bases lay between the germline ends. CDR3 size: 13 residues. The CDR3 here is CASSFSGTYEQYF. CDR3 DNA sequence: TGCGCCAGCAGTTTTTCAGGAACCTACGAGCAGTACTTC.

The CDR3 loop reads CASSQDVQLGYNEQFF. The CDR3 DNA reads as TGCGCCAGCAGCCAAGACGTGCAGCTCGGGTACAATGAGCAGTTCTTC. The chain recombines TRBV4-3 with TRBJ2-1; D ambiguous. Trimming removed 0 bases from V and 4 bases from J, with 13 bases in between. CDR3 size: 16 residues. Germline V gene lookup returns CDR1 LGHNA and CDR2 YSLEER.

The chain uses TRBV7-9 and TRBJ1-2; the D gene is possibly TRBD1 (5 bases). In germline, CDR1 is SEHNR, CDR2 FQNEAQ (reference sequence). Trimming took off 5 bases at V and 8 bases at J, with 12 bases between the two ends. The CDR3 length is 12 residues. The CDR3 is CASSRDLEGYTF. The DNA of the CDR3 is TGTGCCAGCAGCAGGGACCTAGAGGGCTACACCTTC.

The chain recombines TRBV30 with TRBJ1-1; no reliable D call. The germline CDR1 and CDR2 sequences are GTSNPN and SVGIG (reference sequence). Trimming took off 1 base at V and 0 bases at J, with 15 bases between the two ends. The CDR3 totals 16 residues. The DNA of the CDR3 is TGTGCCTGGAGTGCCACGCGGGCCAGCTTGAACACTGAAGCTTTCTTT. This encodes CAWSATRASLNTEAFF. Full variable domain (rest looked up from reference TRBV30 and TRBJ1-1): SQTIHQWPATLVQPVGSPLSLECTVEGTSNPNLYWYRQAAGRGLQLLFYSVGIGQISSEVPQNLSASRPQDRQFILSSKKLLLSDSGFYLCAWSATRASLNTEAFFGQGTRLTVV.

V usage is TRBV28 and J usage is TRBJ2-1; 9 nucleotides agree with TRBD2. This CDR3 has 15 amino acids. Looked up from germline, CDR1 is MDHEN and CDR2 is SYDVKM. V trimming: 6 bases; J trimming: 8 bases; junction bases outside the gene matches: 11. CDR3 region: CASSRAGGLVYEQFF. CDR3 bases: TGTGCCAGCAGCCGAGCGGGAGGCTTGGTCTATGAGCAGTTCTTC.

This clone showed up many times. The DNA of the CDR3 is TGTGCCAGCAGCTTAACGGGAGGGGATTCACCCCTCCACTTT. Its translation: CASSLTGGDSPLHF. The chain is built from TRBV7-3 and TRBJ1-6, with D possibly being TRBD1 (5 bases). Trimming left V 0 bases short and J 8 bases short, with 8 bases between. This CDR3 region has 14 residues. The germline V gene has CDR1 SGHTA and CDR2 FQGTGA.

A few counts support this clone. J is TRBJ2-3 and V is TRBV3-1 (or the pseudogene TRBV3-2); a weak D match, TRBD1 (7 bases). CDR3 size: 14 residues. Trimming shortened V by 4 bases and J by 7 bases, and 15 bases separated the two germline ends. Germline V CDR1 and CDR2: LGHDT, YNNKEL (reference sequence). The CDR3 sequence is CASSPPGGLHTQYF. In DNA, the CDR3 is TGTGCCAGCAGCCCACCAGGGGGGCTGCATACGCAGTATTTT.

In its sample, this clone was seen once. The chain couples TRBV10-3 to TRBJ2-1, with TRBD1 matching over 9 bases. This CDR3 is 15 amino acids long. Germline CDR1 is ENHRY and CDR2 is SYGVKD. V gave up 4 bases and J gave up 5 bases; unmatched junction bases: 6. The CDR3 sequence: CAISGTGGAHNEQFF. In DNA form, the CDR3 reads TGTGCCATCAGTGGTACAGGGGGCGCCCACAATGAGCAGTTCTTC.

The chain couples TRBV5-4 to TRBJ2-3; TRBD2 matches 9 bases. In germline, CDR1 is SGHNT, CDR2 YYREEE (reference sequence). The ends lost 1 base at V and 1 base at J; junction bases unmatched: 4. The CDR3 has 16 amino acids. The CDR3 here is CASSLWVAGGTDTQYF. In nucleotides, the CDR3 is TGTGCCAGCAGCTTGTGGGTAGCGGGAGGCACAGATACGCAGTATTTT.

This chain joins TRBV7-8 and TRBJ2-5; TRBD1 matches 7 bases. After removal of 5 bases from V and 2 bases from J, the junction contained 2 bases not matched to a gene. Germline V gene sequence: CDR1 SGHVS, CDR2 FQNEAQ. The CDR3 runs 13 residues. The CDR3, as DNA: TGTGCCAGCAGCCGGGACAGACAAGAGACCCAGTACTTC. Translation: CASSRDRQETQYF.